The rows below give T cell receptor beta chains drawn from one sample of a study of blood T cell repertoires in COVID-19. Sequencing was performed with immunoSEQ multiplex PCR; in TCRdb, only in-frame clones are kept and a portion is missing. The sample consists of about 240,000 clones, more than 75% of them appearing once. Input material: peripheral blood. The receptors were gathered from a woman in her 70s with active or convalescent COVID-19. Each CDR3 is given with its conserved first and last residue. A D gene is named only where the DNA matches it firmly. Size is omitted from some rows. Given values are once, few, many or a class for expanded clones.

v_call,d_call,j_call,clone_size,cdr3_aa,cdr3_nt
TRBV19,-,TRBJ1-2,-,CASSITRIANYGYTF,TGTGCCAGTAGTATAACTAGGATAGCTAACTATGGCTACACCTTC
TRBV19,-,TRBJ2-5,-,CATGTGVETQYF,TGTGCCACCGGGACGGGAGTAGAGACCCAGTACTTC
TRBV29-1,TRBD2,TRBJ2-5,-,CSVGSGSGTSGRAETQYF,TGCAGCGTTGGGTCGGGTTCCGGGACTAGCGGGAGGGCGGAGACCCAGTACTTC
TRBV19,-,TRBJ1-2,-,CASIPSRGAWGYTF,TGTGCCAGTATACCTTCGCGGGGGGCTTGGGGCTACACCTTC
TRBV10-1,-,TRBJ1-1,few,CASSPGGSPTEAFF,TGCGCCAGCAGTCCCGGAGGGTCGCCCACTGAAGCTTTCTTT
TRBV7-2,-,TRBJ1-6,-,CASSFLDGNSPLHF,TGTGCCAGCAGCTTCCTAGACGGTAATTCACCCCTCCACTTT
TRBV19,TRBD2,TRBJ2-5,-,CASSIGVAGGQETQYF,TGTGCCAGTAGTATAGGAGTAGCGGGGGGGCAAGAGACCCAGTACTTC
TRBV24-1,-,TRBJ1-2,once,CATSDPRPAGYGYTF,TGTGCCACCAGTGATCCTCGCCCCGCCGGCTATGGCTACACCTTC
TRBV6-2/TRBV6-3,TRBD1,TRBJ2-1,-,CASSYYRTGGREQFF,TGTGCCAGCAGTTATTATCGGACAGGGGGCAGGGAGCAGTTCTTC
TRBV3-1/TRBV3-2,-,TRBJ1-1,-,CASSQDVQGHTEAFF,TGTGCCAGCAGCCAAGATGTCCAGGGGCACACTGAAGCTTTCTTT
TRBV6-6,-,TRBJ1-2,-,CASTLENYGYTF,TGTGCCAGCACCCTAGAGAACTATGGCTACACCTTC
TRBV7-9,-,TRBJ2-1,-,CASSLPGTYNEQFF,TGTGCCAGCAGCTTACCGGGGACATACAATGAGCAGTTCTTC
TRBV7-3,TRBD1,TRBJ2-5,-,CASSLTGILETQYF,TGTGCCAGCAGTCTGACAGGGATCCTAGAGACCCAGTACTTC
TRBV20-1,TRBD1,TRBJ1-2,once,CSASGDSNYGYTF,TGCAGTGCTAGTGGGGACAGTAACTATGGCTACACCTTC
TRBV6-2/TRBV6-3,-,TRBJ1-4,-,CASSYAPPGEKLFF,TGTGCCAGCAGTTACGCCCCCCCGGGGGAAAAACTGTTTTTT
TRBV29-1,-,TRBJ1-1,-,CSVQPAGFGTEAFF,TGCAGCGTCCAGCCGGCAGGGTTCGGGACTGAAGCTTTCTTT
TRBV29-1,TRBD1,TRBJ1-6,once,CSAKDRMLPYSPLHF,TGCAGCGCAAAGGACAGGATGCTGCCGTATTCACCCCTCCACTTT
TRBV12-3/TRBV12-4,-,TRBJ2-7,-,CASRGLDYEQYF,TGTGCCAGCCGGGGGTTGGACTACGAGCAGTACTTC
TRBV2,TRBD1,TRBJ1-1,-,CASNRGFFTEAFF,TGTGCCAGCAACAGGGGATTTTTCACTGAAGCTTTCTTT
TRBV11-2,TRBD1,TRBJ1-2,-,CASSVLRGVGGYTF,TGTGCCAGCAGCGTCCTCAGGGGGGTAGGGGGCTACACCTTC
TRBV6-5,-,TRBJ1-2,-,CAGGQSLGYTF,TGTGCCGGAGGACAGTCTCTTGGCTACACCTTC
TRBV3-1/TRBV3-2,-,TRBJ1-1,-,CASSPLDTQNTEAFF,TGTGCCAGCAGCCCTTTGGACACCCAGAACACTGAAGCTTTCTTT
TRBV15,TRBD2,TRBJ2-3,-,CATSRRLAGGFTDTQYF,TGTGCCACCAGCAGGAGACTAGCGGGGGGCTTCACAGATACGCAGTATTTT
TRBV27,-,TRBJ1-6,-,CASSLLPDSNNSPLHF,TGTGCCAGCTCCCTCTTACCGGACAGTAATAATTCACCCCTCCACTTT
TRBV5-6,TRBD1,TRBJ1-5,-,CASSFGTDNQPQHF,TGTGCCAGCAGCTTCGGGACAGACAATCAGCCCCAGCATTTT
TRBV7-9,-,TRBJ2-5,-,CASSLRGAAVETQYF,TGTGCCAGCAGCTTGCGTGGGGCGGCTGTAGAGACCCAGTACTTC
TRBV27,-,TRBJ2-2,-,CASSLRRGTGELFF,TGTGCCAGCAGCCTCCGACGGGGCACCGGGGAGCTGTTTTTT
TRBV5-6,-,TRBJ2-1,-,CASSLRARQFF,TGTGCCAGCAGTCTCAGGGCACGGCAGTTCTTC
TRBV5-1,TRBD1,TRBJ1-1,-,CASSLGTANTEAFF,TGCGCCAGCAGCTTAGGGACAGCGAACACTGAAGCTTTCTTT
TRBV5-1,TRBD1,TRBJ1-3,-,CASSENRGPGNTIYF,TGCGCCAGCAGCGAAAACAGGGGCCCTGGAAACACCATATATTTT
TRBV6-5,TRBD1,TRBJ1-2,-,CASSPTDRGYGYTF,TGTGCCAGCAGTCCAACGGACAGGGGTTATGGCTACACCTTC
TRBV2,TRBD1,TRBJ2-7,-,CASSPDRDYEQYF,TGTGCCAGCAGCCCGGACAGGGACTACGAGCAGTACTTC
TRBV6-2/TRBV6-3,-,TRBJ1-5,-,CASSYSTDSSNQPQHF,TGTGCCAGCAGTTACTCGACAGATTCTAGCAATCAGCCCCAGCATTTT
TRBV3-1/TRBV3-2,-,TRBJ2-2,-,CASSQVMAAPGELFF,TGTGCCAGCAGCCAAGTGATGGCCGCTCCCGGGGAGCTGTTTTTT
TRBV21-1,-,TRBJ2-7,-,CASSKRGRGHEQYF,TGTGCCAGCAGCAAAAGGGGCAGGGGCCACGAGCAGTACTTC
TRBV7-8,TRBD2,TRBJ2-3,once,CASSSGLAGMTDTQYF,TGTGCCAGCAGCTCCGGACTAGCCGGGATGACAGATACGCAGTATTTT
TRBV29-1,-,TRBJ1-1,-,CSVAAGRTEAFF,TGCAGCGTCGCCGCGGGGAGGACTGAAGCTTTCTTT
TRBV12-3/TRBV12-4,TRBD1,TRBJ1-2,-,CASSKRDRYGYTF,TGTGCCAGCAGTAAAAGGGACAGATATGGCTACACCTTC
TRBV18,-,TRBJ1-1,-,CASSIQGDTEAFF,TGTGCCAGCTCAATACAGGGCGACACTGAAGCTTTCTTT
TRBV29-1,-,TRBJ1-1,-,CSVRMNTEAFF,TGCAGCGTGCGGATGAACACTGAAGCTTTCTTT
TRBV6-5,TRBD1,TRBJ1-5,-,CASSYGRQGYQPQHF,TGTGCCAGCAGTTACGGCCGACAGGGCTATCAGCCCCAGCATTTT
TRBV6-5,TRBD2,TRBJ2-1,-,CASSYSSLAGGWEQFF,TGTGCCAGCAGTTACTCGAGTCTAGCGGGGGGGTGGGAGCAGTTCTTC
TRBV14,TRBD2,TRBJ2-1,-,CASSRPSGGLFNEQFF,TGTGCCAGCAGCCGGCCTAGCGGGGGGCTTTTCAATGAGCAGTTCTTC
TRBV27,TRBD1,TRBJ1-2,few,CASSFYRGQNNYGYTF,TGTGCCAGCAGTTTTTACAGGGGACAAAATAACTATGGCTACACCTTC
TRBV4-3,-,TRBJ1-1,-,CASSLLHRGSTEAFF,TGCGCCAGCAGCCTATTACATCGCGGCTCCACTGAAGCTTTCTTT
TRBV10-3,TRBD2,TRBJ2-3,-,CAISDSGGSTDTQYF,TGTGCCATCAGCGATAGCGGGGGGAGCACAGATACGCAGTATTTT
TRBV11-2,TRBD1,TRBJ2-1,-,CASSPGGAFSNEQFF,TGTGCCAGCAGTCCAGGGGGCGCGTTCTCCAATGAGCAGTTCTTC
TRBV5-6,-,TRBJ1-2,-,CASSLPSYGYTF,TGTGCCAGCAGCTTGCCCAGCTATGGCTACACCTTC
TRBV29-1,-,TRBJ2-2,-,CSVEILRRGSTGELFF,TGCAGCGTTGAAATCCTAAGGAGGGGATCCACCGGGGAGCTGTTTTTT
TRBV5-5,-,TRBJ2-3,once,CASSPRPLVGGDTQYF,TGTGCCAGCAGCCCCAGGCCCCTGGTGGGGGGAGATACGCAGTATTTT
TRBV25-1,-,TRBJ1-2,-,CASSFPDKLGYTF,TGTGCCAGCTCCTTCCCGGACAAACTTGGCTACACCTTC